A single count supports the clone carrying this T cell receptor (beta chain). The data are from a study of blood T cell repertoires in COVID-19. Profiling relied on immunoSEQ multiplex PCR, and the TCRdb table lists in-frame clones only, not all of them. There are about 160,000 clones in the sample; around 80% occur only once, and less than 20% lies in the top ten. V was trimmed by 5 bases and J by 1 base, leaving 15 bases between them. CDR1 is SEHNR, CDR2 FQNEAQ, per germline (reference sequence). The CDR3 extends over 15 amino acids. This chain links TRBV7-9 with TRBJ2-7, with TRBD1 as a possible D gene (6 bases). Specimen: peripheral blood. This sequence was found in a woman aged 80 or older with acute or convalescent COVID-19. CDR3 bases: TGTGCCAGCAGCAACGACAGGCAACCTTCCTACGAGCAGTACTTC. This gives the protein CASSNDRQPSYEQYF.